This T cell receptor beta chain comes out of a study of blood T cell repertoires in COVID-19. Overall study: Sources were T cells, B-cell-depleted T cells, or PBMCs; the material itself was cDNA or gDNA.

Assay: immunoSEQ multiplex PCR; the TCRdb copy retains only in-frame clones and omits some. The data show about 210,000 clones, with around 87% seen just once and about 7% held by the top ten. Specimen: PBMCs or T cells enriched from blood (not recorded which). This clonotype was obtained from a man in his thirties or forties in a cohort exposed to, infected with or recovered from COVID-19 (not recorded which).

CDR3 in DNA: TGTGCCAGCAGCTTCAGGGTCGTCTCTGGAAACACCATATATTTT. Translated: CASSFRVVSGNTIYF. The chain has TRBV5-8 and TRBJ1-3, with TRBD1 as a possible D gene (5 bases). Germline V CDR1 and CDR2: SGHTS, YDEGEE. This CDR3 has 15 amino acids. The germline V and J ends were trimmed by 2 bases and 0 bases, with 9 bases remaining between them.